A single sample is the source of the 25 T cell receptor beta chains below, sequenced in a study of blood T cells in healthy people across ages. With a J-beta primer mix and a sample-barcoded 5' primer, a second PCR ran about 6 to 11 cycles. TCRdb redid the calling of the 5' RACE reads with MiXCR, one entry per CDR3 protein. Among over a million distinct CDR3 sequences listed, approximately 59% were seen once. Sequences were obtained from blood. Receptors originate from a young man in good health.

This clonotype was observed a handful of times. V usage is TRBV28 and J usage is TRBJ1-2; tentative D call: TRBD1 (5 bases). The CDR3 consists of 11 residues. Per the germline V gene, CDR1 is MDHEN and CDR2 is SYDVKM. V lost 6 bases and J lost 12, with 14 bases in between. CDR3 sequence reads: CASRLLTEDTF. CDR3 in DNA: TGTGCCAGCAGACTGCTGACAGAAGACACCTTC.

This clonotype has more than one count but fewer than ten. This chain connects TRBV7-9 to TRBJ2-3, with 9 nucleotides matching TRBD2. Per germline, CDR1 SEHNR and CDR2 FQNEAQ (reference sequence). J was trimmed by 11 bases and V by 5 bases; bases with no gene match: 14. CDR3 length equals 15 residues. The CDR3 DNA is TGTGCCAGCAGCCCAAGCGGGAGGTCTCCCCGGGGGCAGTATTTT. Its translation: CASSPSGRSPRGQYF. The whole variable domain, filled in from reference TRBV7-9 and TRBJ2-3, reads DTGVSQNPRHKITKRGQNVTFRCDPISEHNRLYWYRQTLGQGPEFLTYFQNEAQLEKSRLLSDRFSAERPKGSFSTLEIQRTEQGDSAMYLCASSPSGRSPRGQYFGPGTRLTVL.

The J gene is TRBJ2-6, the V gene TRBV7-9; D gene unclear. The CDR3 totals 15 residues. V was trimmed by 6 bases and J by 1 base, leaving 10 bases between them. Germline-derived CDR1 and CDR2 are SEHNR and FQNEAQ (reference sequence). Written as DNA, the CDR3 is TGTGCCAGCAGTTTGGCCCCTTCTGGGGCCAACGTCCTGACTTTC. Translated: CASSLAPSGANVLTF.

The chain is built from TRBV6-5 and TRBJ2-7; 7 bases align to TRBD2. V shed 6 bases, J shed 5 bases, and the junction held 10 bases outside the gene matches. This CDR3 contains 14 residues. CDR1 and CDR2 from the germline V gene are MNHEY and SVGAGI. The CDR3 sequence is CASRYASGRNEQYF. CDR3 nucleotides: TGTGCCAGCAGGTACGCTAGCGGACGGAACGAGCAGTACTTC.

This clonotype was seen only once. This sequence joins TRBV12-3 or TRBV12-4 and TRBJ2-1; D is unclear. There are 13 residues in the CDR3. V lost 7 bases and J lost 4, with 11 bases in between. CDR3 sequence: CASNSEYYNEQFF. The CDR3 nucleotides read TGTGCCAGCAACAGCGAGTATTACAATGAGCAGTTCTTC.

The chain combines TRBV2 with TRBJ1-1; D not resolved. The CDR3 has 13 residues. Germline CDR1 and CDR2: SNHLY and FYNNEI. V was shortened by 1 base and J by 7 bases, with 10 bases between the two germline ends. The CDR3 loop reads CASSEGRLIEAFF. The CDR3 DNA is TGTGCCAGCAGTGAAGGCCGCCTCATTGAAGCTTTCTTT.

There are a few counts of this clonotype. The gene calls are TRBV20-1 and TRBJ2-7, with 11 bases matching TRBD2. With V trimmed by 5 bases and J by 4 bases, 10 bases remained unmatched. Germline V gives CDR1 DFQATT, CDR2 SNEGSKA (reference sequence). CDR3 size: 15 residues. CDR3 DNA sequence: TGCAGTGCTGCCGGTAGCGGGGGGGCCCAGTACGAGCAGTACTTC. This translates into CSAAGSGGAQYEQYF.

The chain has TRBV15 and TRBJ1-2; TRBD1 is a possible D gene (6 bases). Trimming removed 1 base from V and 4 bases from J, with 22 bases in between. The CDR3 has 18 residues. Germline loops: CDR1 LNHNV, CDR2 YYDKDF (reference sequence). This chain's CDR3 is CATSRGRDKGADGYGYTF. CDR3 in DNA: TGTGCCACCAGCAGAGGAAGGGACAAGGGTGCAGATGGCTATGGCTACACCTTC.

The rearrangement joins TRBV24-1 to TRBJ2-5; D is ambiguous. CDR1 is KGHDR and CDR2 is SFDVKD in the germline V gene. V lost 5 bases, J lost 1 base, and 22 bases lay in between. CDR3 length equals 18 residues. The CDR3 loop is CATSGAPRDLPAQETQYF. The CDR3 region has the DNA TGTGCCACCAGTGGGGCCCCCCGAGACCTTCCAGCCCAAGAGACCCAGTACTTC.

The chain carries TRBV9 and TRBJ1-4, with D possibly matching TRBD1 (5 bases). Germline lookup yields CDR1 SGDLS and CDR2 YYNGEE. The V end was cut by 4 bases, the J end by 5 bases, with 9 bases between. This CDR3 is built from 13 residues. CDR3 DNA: TGTGCCAGCAGCCACGGGGGGAATGAAAAACTGTTTTTT. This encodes CASSHGGNEKLFF.

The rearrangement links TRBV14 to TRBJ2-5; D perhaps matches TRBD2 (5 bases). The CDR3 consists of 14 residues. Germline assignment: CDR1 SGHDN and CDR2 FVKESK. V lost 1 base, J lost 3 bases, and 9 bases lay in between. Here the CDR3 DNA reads TGTGCCAGCAGCCAAGTGTCGGAGGAAGAGACCCAGTACTTC. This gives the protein CASSQVSEEETQYF.

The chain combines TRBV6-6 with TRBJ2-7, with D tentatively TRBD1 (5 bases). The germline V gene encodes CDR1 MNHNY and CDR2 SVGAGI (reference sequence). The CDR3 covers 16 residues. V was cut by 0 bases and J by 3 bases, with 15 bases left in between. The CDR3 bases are TGTGCCAGCAGTTACTCGTGGGGCGAAGCCCGCTACGAGCAGTACTTC. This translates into CASSYSWGEARYEQYF.

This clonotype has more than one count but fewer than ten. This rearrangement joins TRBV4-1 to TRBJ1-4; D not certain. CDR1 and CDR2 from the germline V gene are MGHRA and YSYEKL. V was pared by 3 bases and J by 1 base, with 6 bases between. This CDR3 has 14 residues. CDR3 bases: TGCGCCAGCAGCCATCCAGGAACTAATGAAAAACTGTTTTTT. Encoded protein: CASSHPGTNEKLFF.

The CDR3 DNA is TGTGCCACCAGAGGCGGGGGGGTTTACAATGAGCAGTTCTTC. This encodes CATRGGGVYNEQFF. The genes are TRBV15 and TRBJ2-1; 9 nucleotides match TRBD2. Germline CDR1 reads LNHNV; CDR2 reads YYDKDF (reference sequence). The CDR3 length is 14 residues. Trimming removed 6 bases from V and 4 bases from J; junction bases left unmatched: 4.

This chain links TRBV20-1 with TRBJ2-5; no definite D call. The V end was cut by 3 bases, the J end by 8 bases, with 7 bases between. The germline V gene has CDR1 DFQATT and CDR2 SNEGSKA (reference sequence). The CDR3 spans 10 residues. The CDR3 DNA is TGCAGTGCTAGTTATGTTACCCAGTACTTC. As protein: CSASYVTQYF.

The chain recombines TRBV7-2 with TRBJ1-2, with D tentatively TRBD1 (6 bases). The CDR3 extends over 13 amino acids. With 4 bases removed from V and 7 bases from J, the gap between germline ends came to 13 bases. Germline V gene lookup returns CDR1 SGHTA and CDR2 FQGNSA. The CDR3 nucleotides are TGTGCCAGCAGCTCGCCGACAGGAGCTGGCTACACCTTC. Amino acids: CASSSPTGAGYTF.

The CDR3 region has the DNA TGTGCCAGCAGTTACTCGAAACACCTGAACACTGAAGCTTTCTTT. Its translation: CASSYSKHLNTEAFF. V is TRBV6-5 and J is TRBJ1-1; D gene ambiguous. CDR3 length: 15 amino acids. Trimming removed 0 bases at V and 0 bases at J, with 8 bases between. Germline V CDR1 and CDR2: MNHEY, SVGAGI.

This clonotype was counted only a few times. The CDR3 sequence is CASSLGGTTGSQETQYF. CDR3 sequence (DNA): TGCGCCAGCAGCTTGGGCGGGACCACAGGTTCCCAAGAGACCCAGTACTTC. The rearrangement uses TRBV5-1 and TRBJ2-4; a weak D match, TRBD2 (6 bases). The J call may be faulty, since TRBJ2-5 better matches the DNA end. Germline V lookup: CDR1 SGHRS, CDR2 YFSETQ. This CDR3 comprises 17 residues.

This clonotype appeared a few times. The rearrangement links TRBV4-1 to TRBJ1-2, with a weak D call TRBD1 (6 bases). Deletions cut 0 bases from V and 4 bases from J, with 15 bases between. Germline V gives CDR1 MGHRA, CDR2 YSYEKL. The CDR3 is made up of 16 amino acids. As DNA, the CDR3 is TGCGCCAGCAGCCAAGATGTGGGCACGGGGGCCTATGGCTACACCTTC. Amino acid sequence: CASSQDVGTGAYGYTF.

The CDR3 protein is CSVEVSGTGNEKLFF. The CDR3, as DNA: TGCAGCGTTGAAGTCTCCGGGACAGGGAATGAAAAACTGTTTTTT. The chain employs TRBV29-1 and TRBJ1-4; the match to TRBD1 covers 9 bases. The CDR3 spans 15 residues. V was pared by 1 base and J by 5 bases, with 5 bases of the junction left unmatched. CDR1 SQVTM and CDR2 ANQGSEA come from the germline V gene.

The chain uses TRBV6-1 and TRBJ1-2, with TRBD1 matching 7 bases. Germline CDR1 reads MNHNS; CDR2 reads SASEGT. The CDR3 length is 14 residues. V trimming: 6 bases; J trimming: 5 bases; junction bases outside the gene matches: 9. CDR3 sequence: CASRPPGQTYGYTF. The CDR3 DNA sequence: TGTGCCAGCAGACCCCCGGGACAGACATATGGCTACACCTTC.

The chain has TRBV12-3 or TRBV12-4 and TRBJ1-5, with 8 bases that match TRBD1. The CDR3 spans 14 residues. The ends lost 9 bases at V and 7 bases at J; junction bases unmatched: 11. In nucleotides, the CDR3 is TGTGCCAGTACCAGTACCGACAGGGGCCAGCCCCAGCATTTT. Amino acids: CASTSTDRGQPQHF.

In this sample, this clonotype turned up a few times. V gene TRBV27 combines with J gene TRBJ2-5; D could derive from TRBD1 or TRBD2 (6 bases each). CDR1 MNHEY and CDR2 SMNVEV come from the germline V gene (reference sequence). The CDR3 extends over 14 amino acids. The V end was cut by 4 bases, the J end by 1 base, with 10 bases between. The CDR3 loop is CASSYEGGQETQYF. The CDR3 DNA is TGTGCCAGCAGTTATGAGGGGGGCCAAGAGACCCAGTACTTC.

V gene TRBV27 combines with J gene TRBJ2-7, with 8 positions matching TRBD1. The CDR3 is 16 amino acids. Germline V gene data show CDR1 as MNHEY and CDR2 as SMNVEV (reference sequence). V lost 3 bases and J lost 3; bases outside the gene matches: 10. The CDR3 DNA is TGTGCCAGCAGTTTTAAACCACTCAGGGGGCGCTACGAGCAGTACTTC. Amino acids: CASSFKPLRGRYEQYF.

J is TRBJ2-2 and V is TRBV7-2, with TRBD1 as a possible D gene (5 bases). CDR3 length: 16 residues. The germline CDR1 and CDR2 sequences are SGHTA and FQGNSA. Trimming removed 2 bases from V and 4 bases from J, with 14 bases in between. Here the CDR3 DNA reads TGTGCCAGCAGCTTATTGAGCAGGGTCGGCACCGGGGAGCTGTTTTTT. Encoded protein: CASSLLSRVGTGELFF.